Below are 2 T cell receptor gamma chains sequenced from a single sample in a study of gamma-delta T cells after stem cell transplantation. TCRdb ran CATT on the RT-PCR reads. The repertoire has a few hundred gamma-chain clones, roughly three quarters of them found once; the top ten carry around 29%. What was sequenced was gamma-delta T cells. Source of these receptors: a human donor. It is not recorded whose cells these are; they may come from a transplant donor.

The chain joins TRGV2 to TRGJ1 or TRGJ2. In the absence of a J gene in TCRdb, the DNA was matched to germline to assign it here. The ends lost 0 bases at V and 7 bases at J; junction bases unmatched: 6. This CDR3 has 13 residues. Germline V lookup: CDR1 EGSNGY, CDR2 YDSYNSKV. This CDR3 reads CATWDGPEYKKLF. The CDR3 DNA is TGTGCCACCTGGGACGGGCCGGAGTATAAGAAACTCTTT.

As to this clone: One end of the junction does not line up with germline, which may come from a read error. The chain links TRGV9 to TRGJP. TCRdb gives no J gene; it was assigned here by matching the DNA to germline. The CDR3 runs 17 residues. The germline V gene encodes CDR1 GITISATS and CDR2 ISYDGTV (reference sequence). The CDR3 bases are TGTGCCTTGTGGGAGGAACAACAAGAGTTGGGCAAAAAAAGCAAGGTATTT. It codes for CALWEEQQELGKKSKVF.